The rows below give T cell receptor beta chains drawn from one sample of a study of cytomegalovirus exposure and HLA in healthy donors. Repertoires were generated with immunoSEQ multiplex PCR, while TCRdb's copy carries only in-frame clones and drops some. The profile shows fewer than 200,000 clones, roughly 84% of them singletons. The specimen was PBMCs. These receptors were collected from a male donor in good health and CMV-seronegative. Both conserved end residues are part of each CDR3. D genes are given only for firm matches. Rows give clone size only sometimes, using once, few, many, or a class for an expanded clone.

J gene,V gene,D gene,clone size,CDR3 protein,CDR3 DNA
TRBJ2-5,TRBV2,TRBD1,-,CASSAQKRTGLETQYF,TGTGCCAGCAGCGCTCAAAAGAGGACAGGGCTGGAGACCCAGTACTTC
TRBJ2-7,TRBV21-1,-,-,CASSSRRGKGTYEQYF,TGTGCCAGCAGCTCCCGACGGGGGAAGGGCACCTACGAGCAGTACTTC
TRBJ1-4,TRBV6-1,TRBD1,once,CASRGTVKEKLFF,TGTGCCAGCAGAGGGACAGTCAAAGAAAAACTGTTTTTT
TRBJ1-2,TRBV18,-,-,CASSPPSELPLYGYTF,TGTGCCAGCTCACCACCCTCGGAACTACCTCTCTATGGCTACACCTTC
TRBJ1-5,TRBV7-2,-,-,CASSLIPLAFHGGNQPQHF,TGTGCCAGCAGCTTAATACCTCTGGCCTTTCATGGAGGCAATCAGCCCCAGCATTTT
TRBJ2-4,TRBV7-9,-,once,CASSLGGGGHLAKNIQYF,TGTGCCAGCAGCTTAGGAGGGGGGGGCCACCTAGCCAAAAACATTCAGTACTTC
TRBJ2-3,TRBV6-4,-,-,CASSRASSTDTQYF,TGTGCCAGCAGTAGAGCCTCTAGCACAGATACGCAGTATTTT
TRBJ2-1,TRBV11-3,-,-,CASSQDGGNEQFF,TGTGCCAGCAGCCAGGATGGTGGCAATGAGCAGTTCTTC
TRBJ2-1,TRBV7-3,TRBD2,few,CASSATSGAYNEQFF,TGTGCCAGCAGCGCCACTAGCGGGGCATACAATGAGCAGTTCTTC
TRBJ2-7,TRBV14,TRBD2,-,CASSQELSGTSGRFSHEQYF,TGTGCCAGCAGCCAAGAACTTTCGGGGACTAGCGGGAGGTTTTCCCACGAGCAGTACTTC
TRBJ1-1,TRBV5-1,TRBD1,-,CASSLGQGGNTEAFF,TGCGCCAGCAGCTTGGGACAGGGTGGGAACACTGAAGCTTTCTTT
TRBJ2-7,TRBV4-1,TRBD1,once,CASSQGTGTGTYEQYF,TGCGCCAGCAGCCAAGGTACCGGGACAGGGACCTACGAGCAGTACTTC
TRBJ2-1,TRBV9,TRBD2,-,CASSLAGGNEQFF,TGTGCCAGCTCACTAGCGGGAGGCAATGAGCAGTTCTTC
TRBJ2-2,TRBV19,-,-,CASSTPPWAGLGTGELFF,TGTGCCAGTAGTACGCCACCATGGGCGGGGCTAGGCACCGGGGAGCTGTTTTTT
TRBJ1-6,TRBV5-1,-,few,CASSLGQDNSPLHF,TGCGCCAGCAGCTTGGGGCAGGATAATTCACCCCTCCACTTT
TRBJ2-3,TRBV6-1,-,-,CASSDKEWRGYTDTQYF,TGTGCCAGCAGTGATAAGGAGTGGCGGGGATACACAGATACGCAGTATTTT
TRBJ2-7,TRBV29-1,-,-,CSVETTNSYEQYF,TGCAGCGTTGAAACTACAAATTCCTACGAGCAGTACTTC
TRBJ2-3,TRBV5-1,TRBD1,-,CASTGTGTDTQYF,TGCGCCAGCACGGGGACAGGGACAGATACGCAGTATTTT
TRBJ2-3,TRBV4-3,-,-,CASSQDRASDTQYF,TGCGCCAGCAGCCAAGATCGCGCGTCCGATACGCAGTATTTT
TRBJ1-1,TRBV11-2,-,few,CASSQGGRWDEAFF,TGCGCCAGCAGCCAAGGAGGCCGTTGGGATGAAGCTTTCTTT
TRBJ1-1,TRBV29-1,-,-,CSVLVQGNTEAFF,TGCAGCGTTTTAGTACAGGGAAACACTGAAGCTTTCTTT
TRBJ2-1,TRBV19,TRBD1,-,CASSVTGTGGVDEQFF,TGTGCCAGTAGTGTTACCGGGACAGGGGGGGTGGATGAGCAGTTCTTC
TRBJ1-2,TRBV5-1,TRBD1,-,CASSQTGNNYGYTF,TGCGCCAGCAGCCAGACAGGGAATAACTATGGCTACACCTTC
TRBJ1-1,TRBV5-1,-,-,CASSETGNTEAFF,TGCGCCAGCAGCGAGACGGGGAACACTGAAGCTTTCTTT
TRBJ1-1,TRBV9,-,-,CASSVSGETEAFF,TGTGCCAGCAGCGTATCAGGGGAGACTGAAGCTTTCTTT
TRBJ2-7,TRBV4-2,TRBD1,once,CASSQGLQGAYEQYF,TGTGCCAGCAGCCAAGGATTACAGGGGGCCTACGAGCAGTACTTC
TRBJ2-1,TRBV5-4,TRBD1,-,CASSLVQGAVKEQFF,TGTGCCAGCAGCTTAGTCCAGGGGGCGGTTAAGGAGCAGTTCTTC
TRBJ1-4,TRBV5-6,-,-,CASSYLRSTNEKLFF,TGTGCCAGCAGCTACCTCCGGTCAACTAATGAAAAACTGTTTTTT
TRBJ2-6,TRBV9,TRBD1,few,CASSGWTGLQSGANVLTF,TGTGCCAGCAGCGGGTGGACAGGGCTCCAATCTGGGGCCAACGTCCTGACTTTC
TRBJ1-1,TRBV19,-,-,CASSIGTIYTEAFF,TGTGCCAGTAGTATCGGGACAATCTACACTGAAGCTTTCTTT
TRBJ1-2,TRBV9,-,once,CASSVVSGGYTF,TGTGCCAGCAGCGTAGTTTCAGGTGGCTACACCTTC
TRBJ1-2,TRBV28,-,-,CASSIGRTVYGYTF,TGTGCCAGCAGTATAGGACGGACAGTTTATGGCTACACCTTC
TRBJ2-7,TRBV7-2,-,-,CASSLAGEAYEQYF,TGTGCCAGCAGCTTAGCAGGGGAGGCATACGAGCAGTACTTC
TRBJ1-4,TRBV6-5,-,-,CASKSGYEKLFF,TGTGCCAGCAAGTCGGGTTATGAAAAACTGTTTTTT
TRBJ1-1,TRBV6-1,-,-,CASSLRTEAFF,TGTGCCAGCAGTCTCCGGACAGAAGCTTTCTTT
TRBJ2-1,TRBV7-9,TRBD2,few,CASSRGASGSGNEQFF,TGTGCCAGCAGCAGGGGGGCCAGCGGGAGTGGCAATGAGCAGTTCTTC
TRBJ1-6,TRBV19,-,-,CASSILSSRDYIGSPLHF,TGTGCCAGTAGTATACTCTCCAGCCGGGACTATATAGGTTCACCCCTCCACTTT